The 12 T cell receptor beta chains presented below share a single source sample, sequenced in a study of metastatic and nonmetastatic thyroid tumors. TCRdb re-called the PCR reads through MiXCR. The sample lists about 40,000 clones; roughly a sixth were seen once. Patients had received no treatment of any kind before thyroid surgery. Sequencing was carried out using blood. The receptors were gathered from a female donor with papillary thyroid cancer or a benign thyroid nodule (not recorded which). Some clones in this sample may be carry-over from other donors' samples.

The chain's CDR3 is CAWSVGRGPEAFF. CDR3 nucleotides: TGTGCCTGGAGTGTGGGCAGGGGACCTGAAGCTTTCTTT. The chain employs TRBV30 and TRBJ1-1, with a weak D call TRBD1 (6 bases). V lost 0 bases, J lost 6 bases, and 11 bases lay in between. Germline CDR1 GTSNPN, CDR2 SVGIG (reference sequence). CDR3 length: 13 residues.

This clone was detected many times. The CDR3 nucleotides read TGTGCCAGCAGTGCCACCGGGGGCTATGGCTACACCTTC. Translated, it gives CASSATGGYGYTF. This sequence joins TRBV27 and TRBJ1-2; D is possibly TRBD1 (5 bases). CDR1 MNHEY and CDR2 SMNVEV come from the germline V gene (reference sequence). CDR3 size: 13 residues. V dropped 5 bases and J dropped 4 bases, with 11 bases sitting between them.

This clone was detected once. This chain uses TRBV11-3 with TRBJ2-7, with D possibly TRBD1 on 6 matching bases. Trimming removed 5 bases from V and 5 bases from J, with 16 bases in between. This CDR3 spans 14 amino acids. Germline loops: CDR1 SGHNT, CDR2 YENEEA. This chain's CDR3 is CASSTGTTANEQYF. For the CDR3, the DNA is TGTGCCAGCAGCACCGGGACAACGGCAAACGAGCAGTACTTC.

This clone occurred many times. The chain employs TRBV7-2 and TRBJ2-7; TRBD1 aligns across 10 bases. This CDR3 spans 16 amino acids. Per germline, CDR1 SGHTA and CDR2 FQGNSA. V shed 5 bases and J 5 bases; nucleotides not matched to a gene: 12. The CDR3 sequence: CASSPGAGQGNHEQYF. The CDR3, as DNA: TGTGCCAGCAGCCCCGGGGCGGGACAGGGGAACCACGAGCAGTACTTC.

This clone has at least ten counts. The CDR3 sequence is CASSGIARREGNTGELFF. CDR3 bases: TGTGCCAGCAGCGGCATAGCTAGGCGGGAGGGGAACACCGGGGAGCTGTTTTTT. This sequence joins TRBV9 and TRBJ2-2, with TRBD2 matching over 9 bases. Germline trimming cut 3 bases from V and 1 base from J; bases unmatched to any gene: 10. Per germline, CDR1 SGDLS and CDR2 YYNGEE. This CDR3 is built from 18 residues.

A few counts support this clone. The chain links TRBV6-1 to TRBJ1-1, with 8 positions matching TRBD1. This CDR3 has 13 amino acids. CDR1 is MNHNS and CDR2 is SASEGT in the germline V gene. V was clipped by 6 bases and J by 11 bases; unmatched bases: 11. The CDR3 region is CASRRPGQAPAFF. CDR3 sequence (DNA): TGTGCCAGCAGACGCCCGGGACAGGCTCCTGCTTTCTTT.

This clone was observed many times. The genes are TRBV24-1 and TRBJ2-7, with 7 bases lining up with TRBD1. The CDR3 loop spans 16 amino acids. Germline V CDR1 and CDR2: KGHDR, SFDVKD. V shed 1 base and J 3 bases; nucleotides not matched to a gene: 8. The CDR3: CATSDFDREGDYEQYF. DNA of the CDR3: TGTGCCACCAGTGATTTTGACAGGGAAGGGGACTACGAGCAGTACTTC.

This clone appeared many times. This rearrangement joins TRBV20-1 to TRBJ1-1; D is ambiguous. V was clipped by 6 bases and J by 5 bases, with 10 bases between them. Germline V gene sequence: CDR1 DFQATT, CDR2 SNEGSKA (reference sequence). The CDR3 runs to 11 residues. The CDR3 sequence is CSASSRTEAFF. For the CDR3, the DNA is TGCAGTGCCAGCTCGCGGACTGAAGCTTTCTTT.

Sample share makes this clone medium-sized. The genes are TRBV6-1 and TRBJ2-3; TRBD1 agrees at 8 bases. CDR1 MNHNS and CDR2 SASEGT come from the germline V gene. This CDR3 has 14 amino acids. Trimming took 9 bases from V and 1 from J; bases not matched to a gene: 6. In DNA, the CDR3 is TGTGCCAGTACAGGGGGGTATGGCACAGATACGCAGTATTTT. This gives the protein CASTGGYGTDTQYF.

CDR3 amino acids: CASSVTEEQYF. The CDR3 DNA reads TGTGCCAGCAGCGTGACGGAGGAGCAGTACTTC. The chain employs TRBV5-4 and TRBJ2-7; D is undetermined. The germline gives CDR1 SGHNT, CDR2 YYREEE (reference sequence). The CDR3 contains 11 residues. Trimming cost V 4 bases and J 7 bases, with 9 bases left between them.

This clone was seen at least ten times. V gene TRBV20-1 combines with J gene TRBJ2-7; a possible D gene is TRBD1 (6 bases). V lost 7 bases to trimming and J lost 2 bases, with 18 bases between them. The CDR3 covers 14 residues. Germline lookup yields CDR1 DFQATT and CDR2 SNEGSKA (reference sequence). The CDR3: CSVQPRQVPYEQYF. The CDR3 DNA is TGCAGTGTCCAGCCGAGACAGGTCCCCTACGAGCAGTACTTC.

At least ten counts were recorded for this clone. The J gene is TRBJ2-3, the V gene TRBV25-1; D unclear. The germline CDR1 and CDR2 sequences are MGHDK and SYGVNS. V was pared by 3 bases and J by 0 bases, with 7 bases between. CDR3 length: 14 amino acids. CDR3 amino acids: CASSEPLSTDTQYF. In DNA form, the CDR3 reads TGTGCCAGCAGTGAGCCCCTTAGCACAGATACGCAGTATTTT.